These 24 T cell receptor beta chains share one sample of origin, sequenced in a study of Ad26.COV2.S vaccination and SARS-CoV-2 variants (dated by TCRdb to the early 2020s). The treatment or condition label corresponds to: some 19 received Ad26.COV2.S at low or high dose, single or two shots; 5 received placebo; per-sample allocation not given. Repertoires of vaccine and placebo recipients were sequenced from samples collected on day 63 after the first injection. Receptor libraries were prepared by the immunoSEQ multiplex PCR assay. TCRdb carries this immuneACCESS record with in-frame sequences only. Its versions omit some clonotypes, under half of them owing to an unresolved V gene in the studies checked, with the rest unexplained. Here the sample has almost 400,000 clones; 89% occur a single time. Of the sample, 1.9% is held by the ten largest clones. The sequencing here drew on peripheral blood, taken in a trial of Ad26.COV2.S vaccine versus placebo. The source of these receptors is a person aged 18-60 years who received the Ad26.COV2.S COVID-19 vaccine or a placebo.

V gene TRBV19 combines with J gene TRBJ1-3; D uncertain. Deletions cut 5 bases from V and 4 bases from J, with 9 bases between. Germline V gene sequence: CDR1 LNHDA, CDR2 SQIVND (reference sequence). This CDR3 region has 13 residues. CDR3 sequence reads: CASSQTMGNTIYF. Here the CDR3 DNA reads TGTGCCAGTAGTCAGACAATGGGAAACACCATATATTTT.

The chain recombines TRBV13 with TRBJ2-7; D unresolved. The CDR3 loop spans 13 amino acids. The V gene lost 3 bases and the J gene lost 5 bases, with 11 bases spanning the gap. CDR1 PRHDT and CDR2 FYEKMQ come from the germline V gene (reference sequence). This chain's CDR3 is CASSLGRRDEQYF. Here the CDR3 DNA reads TGTGCCAGCAGCTTGGGTCGAAGGGACGAGCAGTACTTC. Based on the CDR3 plus reference TRBV13 and TRBJ2-7, the full variable domain is AAGVIQSPRHLIKEKRETATLKCYPIPRHDTVYWYQQGPGQDPQFLISFYEKMQSDKGSIPDRFSAQQFSDYHSELNMSSLELGDSALYFCASSLGRRDEQYFGPGTRLTVT.

The chain employs TRBV14 and TRBJ2-1; D gene unclear. CDR3 length: 14 amino acids. Trimming removed 0 bases at V and 7 bases at J, with 10 bases between. Germline lookup yields CDR1 SGHDN and CDR2 FVKESK. CDR3 bases: TGTGCCAGCAGCCAAGAGCAAGCGAGGAATGAGCAGTTCTTC. It codes for CASSQEQARNEQFF.

J is TRBJ1-2 and V is TRBV9, with TRBD1 matching over 9 bases. The CDR3 consists of 14 residues. J lost 5 bases, V lost 0 bases, and 2 bases had no gene match. Germline assignment: CDR1 SGDLS and CDR2 YYNGEE. This CDR3 is CASSVDRGRYGYTF. CDR3 DNA: TGTGCCAGCAGCGTAGACAGGGGGCGATATGGCTACACCTTC. Drawing the rest from reference TRBV9 and TRBJ1-2, the complete variable domain is DSGVTQTPKHLITATGQRVTLRCSPRSGDLSVYWYQQSLDQGLQFLIQYYNGEERAKGNILERFSAQQFPDLHSELNLSSLELGDSALYFCASSVDRGRYGYTFGSGTRLTVV.

The chain uses TRBV19 and TRBJ2-1, with 9 bases aligning to TRBD2. The CDR3 has 14 residues. V lost 4 bases and J lost 8; bases outside the gene matches: 6. Germline loops: CDR1 LNHDA, CDR2 SQIVND (reference sequence). CDR3 DNA sequence: TGTGCCAGTAGTAGTGCGGGAGGGCCTTATGAGCAGTTCTTC. Its protein is CASSSAGGPYEQFF. The full variable domain, with the rest looked up from reference TRBV19 and TRBJ2-1, is DGGITQSPKYLFRKEGQNVTLSCEQNLNHDAMYWYRQDPGQGLRLIYYSQIVNDFQKGDIAEGYSVSREKKESFPLTVTSAQKNPTAFYLCASSSAGGPYEQFFGPGTRLTVL.

The rearrangement links TRBV28 to TRBJ1-3; 7 nucleotides line up with TRBD1. After removal of 4 bases from V and 5 bases from J, the junction contained 5 bases not matched to a gene. Germline V lookup: CDR1 MDHEN, CDR2 SYDVKM. The CDR3 spans 14 residues. The CDR3 reads CASSSGQARNTIYF. CDR3 sequence (DNA): TGTGCCAGCAGTTCCGGACAGGCTAGAAACACCATATATTTT.

The chain has TRBV21-1 and TRBJ2-5; the D call TRBD1 from the table was never checked on the DNA. TRBV21-1 is termed a pseudogene. This CDR3 has 15 residues. The CDR3 sequence is CASSYYQTGGETQYF. Here the CDR3 DNA reads TGTGCCAGCAGCTATTACCAAACAGGGGGGGAGACCCAGTACTTC.

This rearrangement joins TRBV5-1 to TRBJ2-3; D gene ambiguous. The CDR3 is 14 residues long. The V gene lost 1 base and the J gene lost 2 bases, with 8 bases spanning the gap. Germline V lookup: CDR1 SGHRS, CDR2 YFSETQ. CDR3 nucleotides: TGCGCCAGCAGCTTGAGAAGCCTCACAGATACGCAGTATTTT. Its translation is CASSLRSLTDTQYF.

V gene TRBV6-2 or TRBV6-3 combines with J gene TRBJ1-5; possibly TRBD1 for D (5 bases). This CDR3 contains 16 residues. CDR1 and CDR2 (germline): MNHEY, SVGEGT. V shed 0 bases and J shed 0 bases, with 9 bases lying between them. The CDR3 sequence is CASSYSGGNSNQPQHF. In DNA form, the CDR3 reads TGTGCCAGCAGTTACTCGGGGGGGAATAGCAATCAGCCCCAGCATTTT.

Only one count was recorded for this clone. The rearrangement links TRBV5-1 to TRBJ2-7, with D maybe TRBD1 (6 bases). The ends were cut back, 2 bases at V and 4 bases at J, with 13 bases in the middle. The CDR3 is made up of 14 amino acids. CDR1 is SGHRS, CDR2 YFSETQ, per germline. The CDR3 spells CASSFGTPLYEQYF. The CDR3 DNA reads TGCGCCAGCAGCTTCGGGACACCCCTTTACGAGCAGTACTTC. The full variable domain, its missing parts supplied by reference TRBV5-1 and TRBJ2-7, is KAGVTQTPRYLIKTRGQQVTLSCSPISGHRSVSWYQQTPGQGLQFLFEYFSETQRNKGNFPGRFSGRQFSNSRSEMNVSTLELGDSALYLCASSFGTPLYEQYFGPGTRLTVT.

This rearrangement joins TRBV5-1 to TRBJ1-1; TRBD1 agrees at 7 bases. Germline assignment: CDR1 SGHRS and CDR2 YFSETQ. This CDR3 contains 15 residues. J was trimmed by 10 bases and V by 1 base; bases with no gene match: 13. CDR3 region: CASSLNAGGGGGAFF. The CDR3, as DNA: TGCGCCAGCAGCTTGAACGCAGGGGGTGGTGGAGGAGCTTTCTTT.

This chain connects TRBV7-2 to TRBJ2-1, with 7 bases that match TRBD2. J was trimmed by 7 bases and V by 0 bases; bases with no gene match: 3. CDR1 and CDR2 from the germline V gene are SGHTA and FQGNSA. The CDR3 contains 14 residues. The CDR3 DNA follows: TGTGCCAGCAGCTTAGCGGGAGGGTGGAATGAGCAGTTCTTC. This encodes CASSLAGGWNEQFF.

J is TRBJ2-7 and V is TRBV28, with no clear D. CDR3 length: 11 amino acids. Germline-derived CDR1 and CDR2 are MDHEN and SYDVKM. Trimming removed 5 bases from V and 1 base from J, with 3 bases in between. Here the CDR3 DNA reads TGTGCCAGCAGTCAGTCCTACGAGCAGTACTTC. The encoded protein is CASSQSYEQYF.

The V and J genes are TRBV11-3 and TRBJ1-4; D unresolved. In germline, CDR1 is SGHNT, CDR2 YENEEA. The V end was cut by 5 bases, the J end by 0 bases, with 7 bases between. This CDR3 spans 14 amino acids. As DNA, the CDR3 is TGTGCCAGCAGCGGATTCGCAACTAATGAAAAACTGTTTTTT. Its translation: CASSGFATNEKLFF. Using reference TRBV11-3 and TRBJ1-4 for the parts outside the CDR3, the full variable domain is EAGVVQSPRYKIIEKKQPVAFWCNPISGHNTLYWYLQNLGQGPELLIRYENEEAVDDSQLPKDRFSAERLKGVDSTLKIQPAELGDSAVYLCASSGFATNEKLFFGSGTQLSVL.

This clone was seen only once. The rearrangement links TRBV19 to TRBJ2-3, with 10 bases matching TRBD1. This CDR3 spans 16 amino acids. Germline-derived CDR1 and CDR2 are LNHDA and SQIVND (reference sequence). The junction had 6 bases not matched to a gene; V was cut back by 4 bases and J by 2 bases. The CDR3 region has the DNA TGTGCCAGTAGTACCCCCGGGACAGGGGCCACAGATACGCAGTATTTT. Amino acids: CASSTPGTGATDTQYF.

This clone has more than one count but fewer than ten. This rearrangement joins TRBV28 to TRBJ2-2; possible D gene TRBD2, 5 bases. Germline V gene lookup returns CDR1 MDHEN and CDR2 SYDVKM. The ends were cut back, 5 bases at V and 6 bases at J, with 22 bases in the middle. This CDR3 region has 17 residues. This CDR3 reads CASSPLAGRKQPGELFF. CDR3 in DNA: TGTGCCAGCAGTCCCCTCGCGGGCAGAAAACAGCCCGGGGAGCTGTTTTTT.

The chain joins TRBV11-2 to TRBJ2-1; the D is unclear. From germline, CDR1 is SGHAT and CDR2 FQNNGV. The CDR3 consists of 14 residues. V gave up 6 bases and J gave up 6 bases, with 15 bases separating them. The CDR3 region has the DNA TGTGCCAGCAGTCGAGACCCCGGCGGCAATGAGCAGTTCTTC. This codes for CASSRDPGGNEQFF.

The chain is built from TRBV18 and TRBJ2-5; D is perhaps TRBD1 (6 bases). The CDR3 totals 21 residues. Germline CDR1 and CDR2: KGHSH and LQKENI. V lost 2 bases and J 1 base, leaving 29 bases between the germline ends. This CDR3 is CASSPRGPLAKGDTAQETQYF. The CDR3 region has the DNA TGTGCCAGCTCACCAAGGGGACCTTTAGCGAAGGGGGACACGGCCCAAGAGACCCAGTACTTC.

This clone was seen only once. This rearrangement joins TRBV11-3 to TRBJ2-3; D not certain. Germline values: CDR1 SGHNT, CDR2 YENEEA. Trimming shortened V by 5 bases and J by 2 bases, and 14 bases separated the two germline ends. The CDR3 loop spans 15 amino acids. The chain's CDR3 is CASSATGTLTDTQYF. Written as DNA, the CDR3 is TGTGCCAGCAGCGCCACGGGCACCCTCACAGATACGCAGTATTTT.

The chain couples TRBV9 to TRBJ2-6; the match to TRBD1 covers 7 bases. The CDR3 spans 19 residues. The germline V gene encodes CDR1 SGDLS and CDR2 YYNGEE. J was trimmed by 1 base and V by 3 bases; bases with no gene match: 13. DNA for the CDR3: TGTGCCAGCAGCGGTCGACAGGGTCCTCATTTTTCTGGGGCCAACGTCCTGACTTTC. Its translation is CASSGRQGPHFSGANVLTF.

The chain couples TRBV2 to TRBJ1-2; 7 nucleotides line up with TRBD1. This CDR3 has 14 residues. V shed 6 bases and J 4 bases; nucleotides not matched to a gene: 8. Germline V gene lookup returns CDR1 SNHLY and CDR2 FYNNEI. This chain's CDR3 is CASRDTGVIYGYTF. In DNA form, the CDR3 reads TGTGCCAGCAGGGATACAGGGGTGATCTATGGCTACACCTTC.

V is TRBV6-5 and J is TRBJ2-7, with 8 nucleotides matching TRBD2. With V trimmed by 2 bases and J by 0 bases, 0 bases remained unmatched. CDR3 length equals 14 residues. CDR1 MNHEY and CDR2 SVGAGI come from the germline V gene. This chain's CDR3 is CASSYRGGSYEQYF. CDR3 nucleotides: TGTGCCAGCAGTTACCGGGGGGGCTCCTACGAGCAGTACTTC.

In this sample, this clone turned up once. The V and J genes are TRBV28 and TRBJ2-7, with D perhaps matching TRBD2 (5 bases). Germline CDR1 reads MDHEN; CDR2 reads SYDVKM. The V end was cut by 6 bases, the J end by 2 bases, with 17 bases between. This CDR3 is 15 amino acids long. The DNA for the CDR3 is TGTGCCAGCAGCCCCGCGGGCCGGGGAACCTACGAGCAGTACTTC. Its translation: CASSPAGRGTYEQYF.

This clone came up once. V and J are TRBV30 and TRBJ1-4; D is unclear. Trimming took 0 bases from V and 8 from J, leaving 10 bases between them. CDR3 length equals 13 residues. The germline gives CDR1 GTSNPN, CDR2 SVGIG (reference sequence). The CDR3 region is CAWSVSGEEKLFF. CDR3 DNA: TGTGCCTGGAGTGTTTCGGGTGAGGAAAAACTGTTTTTT.